This entry describes one T cell receptor (beta chain). The data were obtained in a study of blood T cell repertoires in COVID-19. The data were produced by immunoSEQ multiplex PCR, yet TCRdb's version contains in-frame clones alone and is incomplete. Of about 85,000 clones detected, approximately 79% appear once; the ten largest clones hold 11%. The V gene's germline CDR1 is SEHNR and CDR2 FQNEAQ (reference sequence). The CDR3 runs to 13 residues. Between the trimmed V and J ends, which lost 1 base and 9 bases, there was a span of 12 bases. This chain joins TRBV7-9 and TRBJ1-2; D unresolved. The specimen was peripheral blood. The receptor comes from a man between 70 and 80 years old with acute or convalescent COVID-19. CDR3 in amino acids: CASSLGPTGSYTF. The CDR3 nucleotides are TGTGCCAGCAGCTTAGGACCGACCGGGAGCTACACCTTC.